Below, 12 T cell receptor beta chains from the same sample are listed, as sequenced in a study of blood T cell repertoires in COVID-19 (dated by TCRdb to about 2020). Libraries were prepared through the immunoSEQ multiplex PCR assay. Drawn from immuneACCESS, this table holds only the in-frame rearrangements with V and J called that TCRdb kept. Clones are partly lost; checked studies trace under half to an unresolved V gene and leave the rest unexplained. Counted in this sample were a few hundred thousand clones; approximately 89% of them appeared once. The ten largest clones add up to 1% to 1.5% of the sample. The specimen was PBMCs or T cells enriched from blood (not recorded which). These receptors all stem from a man aged 30 to 39 who had recovered from COVID-19.

The V gene is TRBV18, the J gene TRBJ2-7; 7 nucleotides align to TRBD2. V shed 3 bases, J shed 6 bases, and the junction held 8 bases outside the gene matches. The germline CDR1 and CDR2 sequences are KGHSH and LQKENI. The CDR3 totals 14 residues. The DNA of the CDR3 is TGTGCCAGCTCACCTCGGAGGGAGGGGCGCGAGCAGTACTTC. Translated, it gives CASSPRREGREQYF.

This clone was counted between two and nine times. V is TRBV10-1 and J is TRBJ1-4; tentative D call: TRBD1 (5 bases). The CDR3 sequence is 11 residues long. Germline CDR1 is WNHNN and CDR2 is SYGVQD (reference sequence). Trimming pared 10 bases from V and 9 bases from J, leaving 12 bases between. CDR3 coding DNA: TGCGCCAAGGCCGACAGCCAAAAACTGTTTTTT. Protein: CAKADSQKLFF.

Concerning this clone itself: The junction departs from germline at one end; a sequencing error may be responsible. The chain carries TRBV5-4 and TRBJ2-7; 15 nucleotides line up with TRBD2. The length of the CDR3 is 14 residues. Per germline, CDR1 SGHNT and CDR2 YYREEE (reference sequence). The CDR3 bases are TGTGCCAGCAGCGGCGGGACTAGCGGGGGGCGCCCTCATTTC. As protein: CASSGGTSGGRPHF.

On this clone: Within the sample, other DNA sequences also encode this same CDR3. The rearrangement links TRBV15 to TRBJ2-7; 9 bases map to TRBD1. The ends lost 0 bases at V and 3 bases at J; junction bases unmatched: 3. Germline loops: CDR1 LNHNV, CDR2 YYDKDF (reference sequence). CDR3 length: 15 residues. CDR3 sequence reads: CATSRDPGQGYEQYF. The CDR3 DNA sequence: TGTGCCACCAGCAGAGATCCGGGACAGGGCTACGAGCAGTACTTC. The variable domain in full, with the rest retrieved from reference TRBV15 and TRBJ2-7, is DAMVIQNPRYQVTQFGKPVTLSCSQTLNHNVMYWYQQKSSQAPKLLFHYYDKDFNNEADTPDNFQSRRPNTSFCFLDIRSPGLGDTAMYLCATSRDPGQGYEQYFGPGTRLTVT.

This clone has a single count. The chain uses TRBV7-9 and TRBJ1-2, with 11 positions matching TRBD1. The CDR3 length is 14 residues. V gave up 5 bases and J gave up 7 bases; unmatched junction bases: 6. CDR1 and CDR2 from the germline V gene are SEHNR and FQNEAQ (reference sequence). The CDR3 sequence is CASSQGQGAFGYTF. The DNA for the CDR3 is TGTGCCAGCAGCCAAGGACAGGGGGCGTTTGGCTACACCTTC. The whole variable domain, filled in from reference TRBV7-9 and TRBJ1-2, reads DTGVSQNPRHKITKRGQNVTFRCDPISEHNRLYWYRQTLGQGPEFLTYFQNEAQLEKSRLLSDRFSAERPKGSFSTLEIQRTEQGDSAMYLCASSQGQGAFGYTFGSGTRLTVV.

The rearrangement links TRBV18 to TRBJ1-1; TRBD1 might be the D (5 bases). Germline V gene lookup returns CDR1 KGHSH and CDR2 LQKENI. V was pared by 0 bases and J by 4 bases, with 12 bases between. The CDR3 covers 15 residues. The CDR3 coding sequence is TGTGCCAGCTCACCACCCATCTTAGGGGTCACTGAAGCTTTCTTT. It is translated as CASSPPILGVTEAFF.

Only one count was recorded for this clone. This chain uses TRBV29-1 with TRBJ1-3; no clear D gene. Germline CDR1 SQVTM, CDR2 ANQGSEA. This CDR3 has 13 amino acids. V was trimmed by 5 bases and J by 0 bases, leaving 8 bases between them. The CDR3 is CSVPGHSGNTIYF. CDR3 DNA sequence: TGCAGCGTTCCAGGCCACTCTGGAAACACCATATATTTT.

The rearrangement joins TRBV29-1 to TRBJ1-5; the D gene is possibly TRBD1 (5 bases). V was pared by 4 bases and J by 3 bases, with 13 bases between. This CDR3 has 14 residues. Germline CDR1 SQVTM, CDR2 ANQGSEA. The CDR3 nucleotides are TGCAGCGTTGTCGGCGGGGACCTCAATCAGCCCCAGCATTTT. The encoded protein is CSVVGGDLNQPQHF.

This sequence joins TRBV3-1 (or the pseudogene TRBV3-2) and TRBJ2-5; weak D call: TRBD2 (6 bases). The CDR3 spans 15 residues. Germline CDR1 reads LGHDT; CDR2 reads YNNKEL (reference sequence). V lost 1 base to trimming and J lost 7 bases, with 16 bases between them. CDR3 residues: CASSQVDGGSGTQYF. In DNA, the CDR3 is TGTGCCAGCAGCCAAGTCGACGGGGGTTCGGGGACCCAGTACTTC.

The chain uses TRBV3-1 (or the pseudogene TRBV3-2) and TRBJ2-7, with 7 nucleotides matching TRBD2. V was pared by 4 bases and J by 3 bases, with 9 bases of the junction left unmatched. The CDR3 sequence is 15 residues long. In germline, CDR1 is LGHDT, CDR2 YNNKEL (reference sequence). CDR3 sequence: CASSPRASGFYEQYF. The CDR3 region has the DNA TGTGCCAGCAGCCCCCGGGCTAGCGGATTCTACGAGCAGTACTTC.

The V gene is TRBV5-1, the J gene TRBJ2-7; 8 bases align to TRBD1. The V and J ends lost 4 bases and 2 bases, in that order; junction bases with no gene match: 11. CDR3 length: 16 residues. The V gene's germline CDR1 is SGHRS and CDR2 YFSETQ. The CDR3 sequence is CASSPPGQGITYEQYF. The CDR3 DNA reads as TGCGCCAGCAGCCCTCCCGGACAGGGAATTACCTACGAGCAGTACTTC.

V is TRBV5-1 and J is TRBJ1-1; possible D gene TRBD1, 5 bases. The ends were cut back, 2 bases at V and 5 bases at J, with 13 bases in the middle. Germline CDR1 reads SGHRS; CDR2 reads YFSETQ. This CDR3 comprises 14 residues. The CDR3 loop is CASSLRDGGTEAFF. The CDR3 DNA is TGCGCCAGCAGCTTAAGGGACGGGGGGACTGAAGCTTTCTTT.